This T cell receptor beta chain was sequenced in a study of metastatic and nonmetastatic thyroid tumors. Germline CDR1 SGHVS, CDR2 FQNEAQ. With 5 bases clipped from V and 7 bases from J, the junction kept 3 bases outside the gene matches. There are 14 residues in the CDR3. This clone has a handful of counts. Until they underwent thyroid surgery, no patient had received any treatment. MiXCR reprocessed the PCR reads for TCRdb. Seen here are around 17,000 clones, approximately 30% observed once, and the top ten hold less than 20%. Sequenced: tumor tissue. The chain uses TRBV7-8 and TRBJ1-6; 9 bases fit TRBD1. The sequence was obtained from a female donor with papillary thyroid cancer or a benign thyroid nodule (not recorded which). Some clones in this sample may be carry-over from other donors' samples. In nucleotides, the CDR3 is TGTGCCAGCAGCAGAGACAGGGGGAATTCACCCCTCCACTTT. This codes for CASSRDRGNSPLHF.